This TCR beta chain originates from a study of human T cells and chemical hapten exposure. Overall study context: The variation in per-sample TCR yields arose mainly from small differences in pooled library volumes.

The time point denotes: patch test 3, about 24 weeks after DPC sensitization. Treatment indicated: therapeutic diphenylcyclopropenone sensitization with weekly scalp DPC. Total RNA came from unfractionated whole blood. Trimming cost V 3 bases and J 0 bases, with 5 bases left between them. This CDR3 has 12 residues. In germline, CDR1 is SQVTM, CDR2 ANQGSEA. This clonotype has a count of ten or more. Attachment of unique molecular identifiers to individual cDNA molecules was performed in the library. In the original analysis: A per-sample median of 95,638 TCRs was observed, with counts ranging from roughly 23,224 to 700,000. TCRdb re-analysed the RACE reads in MiXCR, keeping a single row per CDR3 protein. The V and J calls, along with clone size, are taken from TCRdb and not from the paper's own processing. This table has 45,000 to 60,000 distinct CDR3 sequences, around an eighth appearing once.

The TCR was taken from a man aged 30 to 39 with alopecia areata. Some clones in this sample may be carry-over from other donors' samples. The chain is built from TRBV29-1 and TRBJ1-2; D remains unclear. The material was whole blood, obtained in connection with sensitization to the hapten diphenylcyclopropenone (DPC). The DNA of the CDR3 is TGCAGCGTTGAGGCGACTAACTATGGCTACACCTTC. Protein sequence: CSVEATNYGYTF.